This is a list of T cell receptor beta chains from one sample in a study of CD8 T cells in Susac syndrome. TCRdb independently ran MiXCR on the immunoSEQ multiplex PCR reads; one entry per CDR3 protein. The repertoire has around 190,000 distinct CDR3 sequences, over 85% of them found once; the top ten carry approximately 0.094%. Sequencing was performed on CD4+ T cells from PBMCs. All receptors come from a human donor in good health. Each CDR3 is given with its conserved first and last residue. The order of the fields is V gene, J gene, clone size, CDR3 protein. Clone size is shown for a subset of rows, as once, few, many or a class of expanded clone.

V: TRBV5-1; J: TRBJ2-1; size: NA; CDR3: CASSFGVYNEQFF
V: TRBV14; J: TRBJ1-2; size: NA; CDR3: CASSQGQGPYGYTF
V: TRBV3-1; J: TRBJ1-6; size: NA; CDR3: CASSQIASVALHF
V: TRBV20-1; J: TRBJ2-4; size: NA; CDR3: CSATPGGATKNIQYF
V: TRBV27; J: TRBJ2-1; size: once; CDR3: CASSLEAGGPGGTSEFF
V: TRBV28; J: TRBJ2-5; size: once; CDR3: CASTIAGLQETQYF
V: TRBV20-1; J: TRBJ2-1; size: NA; CDR3: CSASLPPGKGLYEQFF
V: TRBV9; J: TRBJ2-1; size: NA; CDR3: CASSVGAASGNEQFF
V: TRBV27; J: TRBJ1-3; size: NA; CDR3: CASSAQTGGTIYF
V: TRBV18; J: TRBJ1-2; size: NA; CDR3: CASSPGTDTNYGYTF
V: TRBV30; J: TRBJ1-5; size: NA; CDR3: CAWSTQGNPNQPQHF
V: TRBV7-8; J: TRBJ2-1; size: NA; CDR3: CASSLVWGNNEQFF
V: TRBV24-1; J: TRBJ2-3; size: NA; CDR3: CATSVPTVSTDTQYF
V: TRBV5-1; J: TRBJ2-7; size: NA; CDR3: CASSLGGGGPGNEQYF
V: TRBV7-9; J: TRBJ1-4; size: NA; CDR3: CASSLLYNGLEKLFF
V: TRBV9; J: TRBJ2-5; size: NA; CDR3: CASSVATGGEETQYF
V: TRBV15; J: TRBJ2-3; size: once; CDR3: CATSRDRALTDTQYF
V: TRBV7-9; J: TRBJ2-3; size: NA; CDR3: CAGTAVRGTQYF
V: TRBV18; J: TRBJ2-3; size: NA; CDR3: CASSPVTGSTDTQYF
V: TRBV7-8; J: TRBJ2-7; size: NA; CDR3: CASSLVGGNYEQYF
V: TRBV20-1; J: TRBJ2-4; size: NA; CDR3: CSAQTSGGPLGIQYF
V: TRBV20-1; J: TRBJ1-2; size: once; CDR3: CSARDPGQPNYGYTF
V: TRBV12-3/TRBV12-4; J: TRBJ1-1; size: NA; CDR3: CASSSLAGDEAFF
V: TRBV28; J: TRBJ1-2; size: few; CDR3: CASSPGGYGYTF
V: TRBV6-2/TRBV6-3; J: TRBJ1-5; size: NA; CDR3: CASSSDTGAGQPQHF
V: TRBV5-4; J: TRBJ2-1; size: NA; CDR3: CASSLWDSSYNEQFF
V: TRBV18; J: TRBJ1-5; size: NA; CDR3: CASSPSGGHQPQHF
V: TRBV3-1; J: TRBJ1-2; size: NA; CDR3: CASSQGGQVGGYTF
V: TRBV29-1; J: TRBJ2-1; size: NA; CDR3: CSVEANEQFF
V: TRBV25-1; J: TRBJ1-5; size: NA; CDR3: CASSGGENQPQHF
V: TRBV3-1; J: TRBJ2-4; size: NA; CDR3: CASSQAGRFQYF
V: TRBV20-1; J: TRBJ1-4; size: NA; CDR3: CSARDSRAEKLFF
V: TRBV2; J: TRBJ1-4; size: NA; CDR3: CASRDRGEKLFF
V: TRBV9; J: TRBJ2-1; size: NA; CDR3: CASSARLAGYNEQFF
V: TRBV20-1; J: TRBJ2-1; size: NA; CDR3: CSARASYNEQFF
V: TRBV5-4; J: TRBJ1-2; size: once; CDR3: CASSLLTGSEAGYTF
V: TRBV4-3; J: TRBJ2-7; size: NA; CDR3: CASSQEQGVTEQYF
V: TRBV7-7; J: TRBJ2-5; size: NA; CDR3: CASSLAGTTTETQYF
V: TRBV20-1; J: TRBJ2-5; size: NA; CDR3: CSASHPPDRDFLHF
V: TRBV20-1; J: TRBJ1-2; size: NA; CDR3: CLWDSEYGYTF
V: TRBV9; J: TRBJ1-1; size: once; CDR3: CASSEIRRGTEAFF
V: TRBV20-1; J: TRBJ1-5; size: NA; CDR3: CSASVVSNQPQHF
V: TRBV3-1; J: TRBJ1-2; size: NA; CDR3: CASSQDGRNYGYTF
V: TRBV27; J: TRBJ1-6; size: NA; CDR3: CASSLIGRPPLHF
V: TRBV5-1; J: TRBJ1-1; size: NA; CDR3: CASSTGQGAPGADTEAFF
V: TRBV6-2/TRBV6-3; J: TRBJ2-7; size: NA; CDR3: CASSRGQGGSYEQYF
V: TRBV20-1; J: TRBJ2-1; size: NA; CDR3: CSARPTGQGGIYNEQFF
V: TRBV25-1; J: TRBJ2-7; size: NA; CDR3: CASSEGPSYEQYF
V: TRBV12-3/TRBV12-4; J: TRBJ1-1; size: NA; CDR3: CAGGASGVDTEAFF
V: TRBV5-4; J: TRBJ2-3; size: NA; CDR3: CASSLQLAGTDTQYF
V: TRBV28; J: TRBJ2-7; size: NA; CDR3: CASSEIPGQGNSYEQYF
V: TRBV27; J: TRBJ2-7; size: NA; CDR3: CASSPFRGYEQYF
V: TRBV7-2; J: TRBJ2-2; size: NA; CDR3: CASSSGTSNTGELFF
V: TRBV30; J: TRBJ2-1; size: once; CDR3: CAWSPLGVAGGPYEQFF